This T cell receptor (beta chain) was profiled in a study of T cells in Graves' hyperthyroidism and ophthalmopathy. Findings of the study overall: Most thyroid-expanded clonotypes above 0.001 were also found in blood. Using 13 V-J features, a model discriminated ophthalmopathy from stable hyperthyroidism.

Uncontrolled infections, other autoimmune diseases, pregnancy or lactation led to exclusion of patients. An approximately 10 ml volume of fresh peripheral blood provided the PBMCs. Researchers took RNA transcripts and amplified the TCR beta CDR3 regions from them. The HTBI set primed first-round TCR CDR3 RT-PCR. Via MiXCR, TCRdb re-called the multiplex PCR reads, giving one row per CDR3 protein. The sample lists around 600,000 distinct CDR3 sequences; 13% to 15% were seen once. The ends were cut back, 0 bases at V and 4 bases at J, with 9 bases in the middle. Germline V lookup: CDR1 SGHRS, CDR2 YFSETQ. This CDR3 region has 14 residues. This clonotype was found many times. Its antigen is currently unknown.

Sequenced sample: blood. This sequence originates from a woman aged 18-35 years with Graves' ophthalmopathy. The chain couples TRBV5-1 to TRBJ2-3, with D tentatively TRBD2 (5 bases). In DNA, the CDR3 is TGCGCCAGCAGCTTGGGAGGGCCCCCAGATACGCAGTATTTT. Protein product: CASSLGGPPDTQYF.